A single T cell receptor beta chain is shown here with its context. Its matching antigen is unknown. V shed 9 bases and J shed 10 bases, with 13 bases lying between them. The germline gives CDR1 MNHEY, CDR2 SVGAGI. The CDR3 sequence is 12 residues long. Libraries were prepared by immunoSEQ multiplex PCR; TCRdb keeps only in-frame clonotypes and omits some of them. The sample lists roughly 36,000 clones, around 90% occurring once. These data are taken from a study of OX40 agonist ivuxolimab in advanced cancers. Study-level results: Determination of antigen specificity was not performed for the expanded peripheral T cells. CD4+ and CD8+ blood T cells expanded clonally by week 6 at 0.1 to 3.0 mg/kg. Compared with CD4+, CD8+ T cells on average had more expanded clones.

The chain links TRBV6-5 to TRBJ1-6, with D tentatively TRBD1 (5 bases). This clonotype was obtained from an adult with an advanced solid tumor such as melanoma, head and neck, liver or kidney cancer. The sequencing here drew on CD4+ or CD8+ T cells sorted from blood, taken in a trial of the OX40 agonist ivuxolimab. In nucleotides, the CDR3 is TGTGCCAGTAGGGACGGGCGGTCACCCCTCCACTTT. Residues: CASRDGRSPLHF.